The rows below give T cell receptor beta chains drawn from one sample of a study of radiation and T cells in renal cell carcinoma. The repertoire was sequenced with immunoSEQ multiplex PCR; TCRdb's copy has only in-frame clones and lacks some. The sample records around 64,000 clones, 60% to 85% being singletons. The starting material was blood, obtained from a patient whose treatment included radiotherapy and nephrectomy. Source of these receptors: a man in his fifties or sixties with renal cell carcinoma. CDR3s include the opening cysteine and the closing phenylalanine or tryptophan. Clone size is shown for a subset of rows, as once, few, many or a class of expanded clone.

-	TRBV19	TRBJ2-1	CASSIATSGNNEQFF
-	TRBV6-5	TRBJ1-1	CASRGTGLGNTEAFF
-	TRBV2	TRBJ2-3	CASGLAVDTQYF
-	TRBV11-2	TRBJ2-5	CASSSLRAGGKETQYF
-	TRBV11-3	TRBJ2-5	CASSLVQGQETQYF
few	TRBV15	TRBJ1-1	CATSGSLNTEAFF
-	TRBV4-3	TRBJ2-3	CASSQVREPLYF
-	TRBV7-2	TRBJ2-1	CASRRSGTGDNEQFF
few	TRBV19	TRBJ1-5	CASRWTYSNQPQHF
-	TRBV2	TRBJ2-2	CASRKDRLNTGELFF
-	TRBV18	TRBJ1-1	CASSPRGGADTEAFF
-	TRBV6-1	TRBJ1-6	CASSLIQGNDSPLHF
-	TRBV6-1	TRBJ1-6	CASSELGDYSPLHF
-	TRBV11-2	TRBJ2-7	CASSFSLEQYF
-	TRBV7-2	TRBJ1-2	CASSGGIRDGYTF
-	TRBV11-2	TRBJ1-1	CASSPIVHQGGDTEAFF
once	TRBV5-4	TRBJ2-7	CASSFSGASAYEQYF
-	TRBV18	TRBJ1-2	CASSPRVRDGYTF
-	TRBV5-1	TRBJ2-1	CASREIRGSTDEQFF
-	TRBV29-1	TRBJ2-5	CSVEPGQGAWEQYF
-	TRBV5-1	TRBJ2-5	CASGAGDQETQYF
-	TRBV19	TRBJ1-2	CASSSQGIDYGYTF
-	TRBV30	TRBJ1-1	CAATRRPQNTEAFF
-	TRBV20-1	TRBJ2-3	CSVDKGDTQYF
-	TRBV27	TRBJ2-7	CASCMIGGRHEQYF
-	TRBV11-2	TRBJ1-1	CASSQTPGRPLTEAFF
-	TRBV9	TRBJ2-3	CASSVGQGFGTDTQYF
once	TRBV7-8	TRBJ2-1	CASSLGVRETGDEQFF
-	TRBV11-3	TRBJ2-1	CASSFGGGPNNEQFF
few	TRBV19	TRBJ1-4	CASTEMGPTNEKLFF
-	TRBV5-1	TRBJ1-2	CASSLRSNYGYTF
-	TRBV7-2	TRBJ1-2	CASSRGGAGPNYGYTF
once	TRBV30	TRBJ1-4	CAWSVGTGGFEKLFF
-	TRBV5-1	TRBJ2-2	CASRMGRDWHTGELFF